Listed below are T cell receptor beta chains from one sample, sequenced in a study of chemoradiotherapy in HPV16-positive cancers. TCRdb's table, derived via immunoSEQ multiplex PCR, lists solely in-frame clones and lacks some. The sample has about 17,000 clones; around nine tenths are singletons. Specimen: blood, collected from a patient who underwent chemoradiotherapy. Receptors originate from a human donor with HPV-associated anogenital cancer. CDR3s include the opening cysteine and the closing phenylalanine or tryptophan. Fields, in order: clone size, V gene, D gene, J gene, CDR3 protein, CDR3 DNA. The D gene is left open where the match is weak. The size entry is marked missing in some rows and otherwise reads once, few, many or a size class.

NA	TRBV9	NA	TRBJ1-1	CASSPAGNTEAFF	TGTGCCAGCAGCCCAGCAGGGAACACTGAAGCTTTCTTT
few	TRBV9	NA	TRBJ1-1	CASSVVSGGYTEAFF	TGTGCCAGCAGCGTAGTTTCGGGGGGATACACTGAAGCTTTCTTT
NA	TRBV4-1	NA	TRBJ1-1	CASSQVGVWNTEAFF	TGCGCCAGCAGCCAAGTAGGGGTGTGGAACACTGAAGCTTTCTTT
once	TRBV6-1	TRBD1	TRBJ2-1	CASRAEQGTYNEQFF	TGTGCCAGCAGGGCGGAACAGGGGACCTACAATGAGCAGTTCTTC
NA	TRBV7-9	NA	TRBJ1-1	CASSFYGRLNTEAFF	TGTGCCAGCAGCTTCTACGGGAGGCTGAACACTGAAGCTTTCTTT
NA	TRBV19	NA	TRBJ1-2	CASSIGRDTTYTF	TGTGCCAGTAGTATTGGGAGGGACACCACTTACACCTTC
once	TRBV27	NA	TRBJ2-5	CASSLTPAGAQETQYF	TGTGCCAGCAGTTTAACTCCCGCCGGGGCCCAAGAGACCCAGTACTTC
NA	TRBV27	NA	TRBJ2-5	CASSLSRDIWQETQYF	TGTGCCAGCAGTTTATCGAGGGACATATGGCAAGAGACCCAGTACTTC
few	TRBV14	TRBD2	TRBJ2-2	CASSQGMGGRSTGELFF	TGTGCCAGCAGCCAAGGGATGGGCGGGAGGTCCACCGGGGAGCTGTTTTTT
NA	TRBV10-2	NA	TRBJ1-1	CASSEGVGAEAFF	TGCGCCAGCAGTGAGGGGGTTGGTGCTGAAGCTTTCTTT
NA	TRBV5-1	NA	TRBJ1-1	CASSRAQIHNRVGTEAFF	TGCGCCAGCAGCCGTGCCCAAATACACAACAGGGTAGGCACTGAAGCTTTCTTT
once	TRBV27	NA	TRBJ1-2	CASSLDPRGGYGYTF	TGTGCCAGCAGTTTAGACCCCAGGGGTGGCTATGGCTACACCTTC
NA	TRBV27	NA	TRBJ1-3	CASSASWGASGNTIYF	TGTGCCAGCAGTGCCTCATGGGGAGCTTCTGGAAACACCATATATTTT
NA	TRBV20-1	NA	TRBJ2-7	CSARLRYEQYF	TGCAGTGCGAGACTAAGATACGAGCAGTACTTC
NA	TRBV7-9	TRBD1	TRBJ2-3	CASSLDGGTGTQYF	TGTGCCAGCAGCTTAGACGGAGGGACAGGTACGCAGTATTTT
NA	TRBV28	NA	TRBJ1-1	CASIVVGHRTEAFF	TGTGCCAGCATCGTTGTCGGCCATCGGACTGAAGCTTTCTTT
NA	TRBV29-1	NA	TRBJ1-1	CSVVRGLEAFF	TGCAGCGTTGTCAGGGGCTTGGAAGCTTTCTTT
NA	TRBV9	NA	TRBJ2-3	CASSPGLKSDTDTQYF	TGTGCCAGCAGCCCAGGACTAAAAAGTGACACAGATACGCAGTATTTT
NA	TRBV5-4	NA	TRBJ2-7	CASSPSSGAPYEQYF	TGTGCCAGCAGCCCATCATCTGGGGCGCCCTACGAGCAGTACTTC
NA	TRBV28	NA	TRBJ2-5	CASSLSGSRGETQYF	TGTGCCAGCAGTTTAAGCGGCTCCCGGGGGGAGACCCAGTACTTC
NA	TRBV6-5	NA	TRBJ1-1	CASSYAGLNTEAFF	TGTGCCAGCAGTTACGCGGGACTGAACACTGAAGCTTTCTTT
few	TRBV30	NA	TRBJ1-4	CAWKLGRGGEKLFF	TGTGCCTGGAAGCTAGGGAGGGGCGGTGAAAAACTGTTTTTT
NA	TRBV6-1	TRBD1	TRBJ1-5	CASRKGQSNQPQHF	TGTGCCAGCAGAAAGGGACAGAGCAATCAGCCCCAGCATTTT
NA	TRBV7-8	NA	TRBJ2-7	CASKYDSYEQYF	TGTGCCAGCAAGTACGACTCTTACGAGCAGTACTTC
once	TRBV5-1	NA	TRBJ2-1	CASSQEDSSYNEQFF	TGCGCCAGCAGCCAGGAGGACTCCTCCTACAATGAGCAGTTCTTC
NA	TRBV7-2	NA	TRBJ2-1	CASSLEYRPHNEQFF	TGTGCCAGCAGCTTGGAATATCGGCCTCACAATGAGCAGTTCTTC
once	TRBV10-1	TRBD2	TRBJ2-3	CASSEAGGTDTQYF	TGCGCCAGCAGTGAAGCGGGGGGCACAGATACGCAGTATTTT
NA	TRBV28	TRBD1	TRBJ1-1	CASSLTGDREAFF	TGTGCCAGCAGTTTAACAGGGGATCGCGAAGCTTTCTTT
NA	TRBV28	NA	TRBJ1-2	CASSRGVANYGYTF	TGTGCCAGCAGCCGTGGCGTAGCTAACTATGGCTACACCTTC
NA	TRBV30	NA	TRBJ1-1	CAWSVLGDTEAFF	TGTGCCTGGAGTGTACTCGGGGACACTGAAGCTTTCTTT
NA	TRBV5-1	TRBD2	TRBJ2-7	CASSPANGGDEQYF	TGCGCCAGCAGTCCCGCCAATGGGGGGGACGAGCAGTACTTC
NA	TRBV20-1	NA	TRBJ1-1	CSARGGGEAFF	TGCAGTGCCAGGGGTGGGGGTGAAGCTTTCTTT
NA	TRBV19	NA	TRBJ2-7	CASSIRGFLYEQYF	TGTGCCAGTAGTATAAGAGGGTTTCTCTACGAGCAGTACTTC
NA	TRBV19	NA	TRBJ1-6	CASSGGLYNSPLHF	TGTGCCAGTAGTGGGGGATTATATAATTCACCCCTCCACTTT
once	TRBV27	NA	TRBJ2-6	CASSSVFSGANVLTF	TGTGCCAGCAGTTCGGTGTTCTCTGGGGCCAACGTCCTGACTTTC
NA	TRBV19	TRBD1	TRBJ1-1	CATRQGGSTEAFF	TGTGCCACTAGACAGGGCGGTTCCACTGAAGCTTTCTTT
NA	TRBV2	TRBD1	TRBJ1-5	CASSRGQGASNQPQHF	TGTGCCAGCAGTCGAGGACAGGGGGCGAGCAATCAGCCCCAGCATTTT
NA	TRBV7-2	TRBD2	TRBJ2-3	CASSPGLAGGNTQYF	TGTGCCAGCAGCCCGGGACTAGCGGGGGGAAATACGCAGTATTTT
NA	TRBV29-1	NA	TRBJ2-2	CSVEWDHNTGELFF	TGCAGCGTTGAATGGGACCATAACACCGGGGAGCTGTTTTTT
NA	TRBV7-3	NA	TRBJ1-2	CASGTGSPGDGYTF	TGTGCCAGCGGGACCGGCAGCCCAGGGGATGGCTACACCTTC
NA	TRBV23-1	TRBD1	TRBJ2-5	CASALEGAIETQYF	TGCGCCAGCGCGCTTGAGGGGGCAATCGAGACCCAGTACTTC
NA	TRBV29-1	NA	TRBJ1-1	CSVGRWANTEAFF	TGCAGCGTTGGGCGTTGGGCGAACACTGAAGCTTTCTTT
NA	TRBV28	NA	TRBJ1-2	CASIGRRDYGYTF	TGTGCCAGCATAGGTAGGAGGGACTATGGCTACACCTTC
NA	TRBV5-1	TRBD1	TRBJ2-5	CASTHGTGSSETQYF	TGCGCCAGCACCCACGGGACAGGGTCGTCGGAGACCCAGTACTTC
few	TRBV18	NA	TRBJ2-3	CASSPRTSTDTQYF	TGTGCCAGCTCACCACGGACTAGCACAGATACGCAGTATTTT
NA	TRBV5-4	TRBD2	TRBJ2-3	CASSQRLLAGNVF	TGTGCCAGCAGCCAACGGCTACTAGCGGGCAACGTTTTT
NA	TRBV2	NA	TRBJ2-3	CASRGAQVLTDTQYF	TGTGCCAGCAGGGGGGCCCAAGTTTTGACAGATACGCAGTATTTT
NA	TRBV30	TRBD1	TRBJ2-7	CAWSFLTGTGHYEQYF	TGTGCCTGGAGTTTCTTAACCGGGACAGGCCACTACGAGCAGTACTTC
few	TRBV27	TRBD2	TRBJ2-2	CASRGGMAGGGTGELFF	TGTGCCAGCAGGGGAGGTATGGCGGGGGGAGGCACCGGGGAGCTGTTTTTT
NA	TRBV11-2	TRBD1	TRBJ1-3	CASIDRGTGNTIYF	TGTGCCAGCATCGACAGGGGAACTGGAAACACCATATATTTT
NA	TRBV13	TRBD1	TRBJ2-7	CASSFDRGTYEQYF	TGTGCCAGCAGCTTCGACAGGGGTACCTACGAGCAGTACTTC